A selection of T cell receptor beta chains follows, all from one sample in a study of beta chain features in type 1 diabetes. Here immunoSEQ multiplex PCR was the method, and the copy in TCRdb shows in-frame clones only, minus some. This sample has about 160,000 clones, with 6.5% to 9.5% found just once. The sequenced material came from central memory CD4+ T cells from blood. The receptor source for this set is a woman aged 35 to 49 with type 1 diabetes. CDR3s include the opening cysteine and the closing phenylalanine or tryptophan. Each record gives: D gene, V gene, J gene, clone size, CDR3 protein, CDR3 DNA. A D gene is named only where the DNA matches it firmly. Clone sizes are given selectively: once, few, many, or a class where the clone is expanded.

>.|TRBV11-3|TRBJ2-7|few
CASSSPGATYEQYF
TGTGCCAGCAGCTCCCCAGGGGCCACCTACGAGCAGTACTTC
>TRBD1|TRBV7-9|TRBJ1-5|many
CASSYTGGGDQPQHF
TGTGCCAGCAGCTACACAGGGGGCGGCGACCAGCCCCAGCATTTT
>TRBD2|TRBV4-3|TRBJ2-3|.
CASSQGGAGGSTDTQYF
TGCGCCAGCAGCCAAGGTGGGGCGGGGGGCAGCACAGATACGCAGTATTTT
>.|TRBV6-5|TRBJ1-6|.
CASSYQPGLSPLHF
TGTGCCAGCAGTTACCAGCCAGGGCTCTCACCCCTCCACTTT
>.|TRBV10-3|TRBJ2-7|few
CAISGGPEQYF
TGTGCCATCAGTGGTGGGCCCGAGCAGTACTTC
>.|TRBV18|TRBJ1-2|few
CASSPSRNGYTF
TGTGCCAGCTCACCTAGCCGGAATGGCTACACCTTC
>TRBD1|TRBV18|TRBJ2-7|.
CASSPGTGGAYEQYF
TGTGCCAGCTCACCAGGGACAGGGGGGGCCTACGAGCAGTACTTC
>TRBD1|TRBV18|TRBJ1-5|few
CASSPRTGPNSNQPQHF
TGTGCCAGCTCACCCAGGACAGGGCCAAATAGCAATCAGCCCCAGCATTTT
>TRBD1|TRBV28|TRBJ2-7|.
CASSHGTDLYEQYF
TGTGCCAGCAGTCACGGGACAGATCTATACGAGCAGTACTTC
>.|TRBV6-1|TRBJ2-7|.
CASSKRRDRYEQYF
TGTGCCAGCTCAAAAAGGAGGGATCGGTACGAGCAGTACTTC
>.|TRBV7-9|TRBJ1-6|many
CASSSSSEAPLHF
TGTGCCAGCAGCTCCTCCAGCGAAGCACCCCTCCACTTT
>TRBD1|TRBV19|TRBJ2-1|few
CATRGQPYNEQFF
TGTGCCACCCGGGGACAGCCCTACAATGAGCAGTTCTTC
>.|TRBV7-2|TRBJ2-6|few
CASSAPGALDVLTF
TGTGCCAGCAGCGCCCCAGGGGCGCTCGACGTCCTGACTTTC
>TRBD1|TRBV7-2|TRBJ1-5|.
CASRLTQGSAQPQHF
TGTGCCAGCAGGCTAACACAGGGGTCGGCTCAGCCCCAGCATTTT
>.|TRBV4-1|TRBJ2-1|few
CASSQVPGVTVNEQFF
TGCGCCAGCAGCCAAGTGCCAGGGGTAACGGTCAATGAGCAGTTCTTC
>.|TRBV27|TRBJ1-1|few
CASSPSRGFKDTEAFF
TGTGCCAGCAGCCCTAGTCGAGGGTTTAAGGACACTGAAGCTTTCTTT
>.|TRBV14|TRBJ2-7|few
CASSKTLSSYEQYF
TGTGCCAGCAGCAAAACCCTTAGCTCCTACGAGCAGTACTTC
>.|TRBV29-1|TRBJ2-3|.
CSVEPALTDTQYF
TGCAGCGTTGAGCCAGCGCTTACAGATACGCAGTATTTT
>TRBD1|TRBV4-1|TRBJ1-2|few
CASSLQDGDNRGGYTF
TGCGCCAGCAGCCTCCAAGACGGGGATAACAGGGGTGGCTACACCTTC
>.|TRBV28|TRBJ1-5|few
CASSPVVVYQPQHF
TGTGCCAGCAGCCCCGTCGTAGTGTACCAGCCCCAGCATTTT
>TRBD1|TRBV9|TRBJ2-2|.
CASSAPRYSGTGGTGELFF
TGTGCCAGCAGCGCTCCCCGATACTCCGGGACAGGGGGTACCGGGGAGCTGTTTTTT
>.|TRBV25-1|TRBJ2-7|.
CATMDTVSYEQYF
TGTGCCACAATGGACACGGTGTCTTACGAGCAGTACTTC
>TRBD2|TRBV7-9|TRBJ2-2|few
CASSPRGVANTGELFF
TGTGCCAGCAGCCCTCGGGGGGTGGCGAACACCGGGGAGCTGTTTTTT
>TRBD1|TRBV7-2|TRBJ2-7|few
CASSLADRGRLDEQYF
TGTGCCAGCAGCTTAGCAGACAGGGGAAGGCTCGACGAGCAGTACTTC
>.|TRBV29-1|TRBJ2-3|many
CSVVGGTDTQYF
TGCAGCGTTGTGGGCGGCACAGATACGCAGTATTTT
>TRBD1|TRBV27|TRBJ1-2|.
CASKGTGGSRYGYTF
TGTGCCAGCAAAGGGACAGGGGGTAGTAGGTATGGCTACACCTTC
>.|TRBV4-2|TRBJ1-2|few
CASSQIGESGYTF
TGTGCCAGCAGCCAAATTGGGGAGTCTGGCTACACCTTC
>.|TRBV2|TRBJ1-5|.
CASSAVLNQPQHF
TGTGCCAGCAGTGCAGTTCTTAATCAGCCCCAGCATTTT
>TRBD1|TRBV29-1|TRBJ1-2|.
CSAGPGQVVGGYTF
TGCAGCGCGGGGCCGGGACAGGTGGTTGGCGGCTACACCTTC
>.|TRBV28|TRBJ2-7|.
CASSLQGYEQYF
TGTGCCAGCAGCCTTCAGGGCTACGAGCAGTACTTC
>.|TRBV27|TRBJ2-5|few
CASNRAGQETQYF
TGTGCCAGCAATCGTGCCGGTCAAGAGACCCAGTACTTC
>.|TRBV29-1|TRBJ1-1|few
CSASRVERNTEAFF
TGCAGCGCTTCCCGGGTGGAGAGGAACACTGAAGCTTTCTTT
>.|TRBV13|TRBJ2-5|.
CATAKRVASQETQYF
TGTGCCACCGCCAAGAGAGTTGCTTCTCAAGAGACCCAGTACTTC